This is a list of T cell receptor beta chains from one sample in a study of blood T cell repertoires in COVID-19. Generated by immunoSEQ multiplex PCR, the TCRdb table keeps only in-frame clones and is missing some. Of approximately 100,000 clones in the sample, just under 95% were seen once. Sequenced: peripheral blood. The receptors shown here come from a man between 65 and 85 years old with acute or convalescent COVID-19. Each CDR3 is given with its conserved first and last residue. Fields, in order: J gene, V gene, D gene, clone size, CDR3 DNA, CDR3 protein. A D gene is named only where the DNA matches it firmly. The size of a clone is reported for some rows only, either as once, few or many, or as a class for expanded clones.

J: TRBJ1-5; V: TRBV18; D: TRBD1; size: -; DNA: TGTGCCAGCTCCCTCAGGACAGGGGAAACACAGCCCCAGCATTTT; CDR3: CASSLRTGETQPQHF
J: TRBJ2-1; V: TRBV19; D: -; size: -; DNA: TGTGCCAGTACTGCGGGGCGAACCTACAATGAGCAGTTCTTC; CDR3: CASTAGRTYNEQFF
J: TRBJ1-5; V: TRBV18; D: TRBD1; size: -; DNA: TGTGCCAGCGGGGGATCACAGGGGGCGCCTGGGCGGTCGGGTCAGCCCCAGCATTTT; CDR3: CASGGSQGAPGRSGQPQHF
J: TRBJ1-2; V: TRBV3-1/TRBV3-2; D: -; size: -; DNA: TGTGCCAGCAGCCAGTGGCAGGGGCATGGCTACACCTTC; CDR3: CASSQWQGHGYTF
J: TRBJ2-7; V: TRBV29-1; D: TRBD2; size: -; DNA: TGCAGCGTTGAAAAGCGACTAGCGGGAGTATACGAGCAGTACTTC; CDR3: CSVEKRLAGVYEQYF
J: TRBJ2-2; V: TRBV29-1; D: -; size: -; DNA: TGCAGCGGGGGATCTACCGGGGAGCTGTTTTTT; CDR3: CSGGSTGELFF
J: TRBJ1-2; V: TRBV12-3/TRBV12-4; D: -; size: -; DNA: TGTGCCAGCAGAAGAGGGAGTGGCTACACCTTC; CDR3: CASRRGSGYTF
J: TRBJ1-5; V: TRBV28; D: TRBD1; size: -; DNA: TGTGCCAGCCACCACAGGGGGAACCCTAATCAGCCCCAGCATTTT; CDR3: CASHHRGNPNQPQHF
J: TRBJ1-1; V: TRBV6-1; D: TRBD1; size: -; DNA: TGTGCCAGCAGTGAAGGCAGGGGGTATAGGACTGAAGCTTTCTTT; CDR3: CASSEGRGYRTEAFF
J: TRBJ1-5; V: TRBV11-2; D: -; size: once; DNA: TGTGCCAGCAGCTTAGGGACGGGGGGCTTTCAGCCCCAGCATTTT; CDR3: CASSLGTGGFQPQHF
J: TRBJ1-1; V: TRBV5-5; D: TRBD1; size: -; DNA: TGTGCCAGCAGCTGGACAGGGTATGGGACTGAAGCTTTCTTT; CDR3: CASSWTGYGTEAFF
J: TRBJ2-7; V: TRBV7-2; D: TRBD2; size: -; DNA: TGTGCCAGCAGCCCCCATTCCCTAGCGGGAGGGCCGGGAGAGCAGTACTTC; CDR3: CASSPHSLAGGPGEQYF
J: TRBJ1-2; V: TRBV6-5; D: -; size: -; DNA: TGTGCCAGCAGTCCGAATGACAGATATGGCTACACCTTC; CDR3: CASSPNDRYGYTF
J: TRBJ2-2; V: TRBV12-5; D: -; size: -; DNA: TGTGCTAGTGGTTTGGTACTCAGGGGTGCCGGGGAGCTGTTTTTT; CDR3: CASGLVLRGAGELFF
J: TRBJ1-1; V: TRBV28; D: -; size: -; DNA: TGTGCCAGCAGTTTAAGGGAGACCATGAACACTGAAGCTTTCTTT; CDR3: CASSLRETMNTEAFF
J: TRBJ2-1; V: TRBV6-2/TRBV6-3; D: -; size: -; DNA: TGTGCCAGCAGTTCCATCAATGAGCAGTTCTTC; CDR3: CASSSINEQFF
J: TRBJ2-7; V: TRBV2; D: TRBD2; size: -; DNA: TGTGCCAGCAGTAATAGCGGGAGGGCCAACGAGCAGTACTTC; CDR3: CASSNSGRANEQYF
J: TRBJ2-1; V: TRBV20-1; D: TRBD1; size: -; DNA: TGCAGTGCTAGTCCGGGACAGGGGATAAACAATGAGCAGTTCTTC; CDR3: CSASPGQGINNEQFF
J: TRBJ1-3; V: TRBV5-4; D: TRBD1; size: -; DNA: TGTGCCAGCAGCCGTTCGACAGGGTCTGGAAACACCATATATTTT; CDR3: CASSRSTGSGNTIYF
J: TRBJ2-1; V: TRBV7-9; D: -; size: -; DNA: TGTGCCAGCAGCCTTGTAGCGCCTGAGCAGTTCTTC; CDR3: CASSLVAPEQFF
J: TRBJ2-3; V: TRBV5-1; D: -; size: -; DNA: TGCGCCAGCAGCTCAGCAGGAGATACGCAGTATTTT; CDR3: CASSSAGDTQYF
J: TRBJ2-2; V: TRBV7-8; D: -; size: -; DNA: TGTGCCAGCAGCTTCATCACCGGGGAGCTGTTTTTT; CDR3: CASSFITGELFF
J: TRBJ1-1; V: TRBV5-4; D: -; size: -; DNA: TGTGCCAGCAGCTTCAGGGCGTTCACTGAAGCTTTCTTT; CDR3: CASSFRAFTEAFF
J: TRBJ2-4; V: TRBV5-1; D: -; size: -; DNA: TGCGCCAGCAGCTTGGGGCTGGAGCCAAACATTCAGTACTTC; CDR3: CASSLGLEPNIQYF
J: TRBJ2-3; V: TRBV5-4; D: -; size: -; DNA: TGTGCCAGCAGAGAAAGCGGCCCAAGTGATACGCAGTATTTT; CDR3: CASRESGPSDTQYF
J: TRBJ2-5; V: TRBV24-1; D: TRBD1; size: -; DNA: TGTGCCACCAGTGACCCTAGGACAGGGCAAGAGACCCAGTACTTC; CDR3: CATSDPRTGQETQYF
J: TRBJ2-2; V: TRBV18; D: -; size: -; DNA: TGTGCCAGCTCAGGGACTCCCACCGGGGAGCTGTTTTTT; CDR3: CASSGTPTGELFF
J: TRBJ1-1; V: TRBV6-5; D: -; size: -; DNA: TGTGCCAGCACCGGAACAGCGAACACTGAAGCTTTCTTT; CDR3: CASTGTANTEAFF
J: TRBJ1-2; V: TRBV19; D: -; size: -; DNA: TGTGCCAGTAGTATACAGGACAGCCCCAACTATGGCTACACCTTC; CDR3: CASSIQDSPNYGYTF
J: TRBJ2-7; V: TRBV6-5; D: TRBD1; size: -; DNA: TGTGCCAGCAGGACAGGGGGAACCTACGAGCAGTACTTC; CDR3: CASRTGGTYEQYF
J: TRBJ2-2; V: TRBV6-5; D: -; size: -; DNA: TGTGCCAGTGACCGGGCGAACACCGGGGAGCTGTTTTTT; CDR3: CASDRANTGELFF
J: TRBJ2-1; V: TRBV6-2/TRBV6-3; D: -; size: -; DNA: TGTGCCAGCAGTCCAGGCACTAGTGAGCAGTTCTTC; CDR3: CASSPGTSEQFF
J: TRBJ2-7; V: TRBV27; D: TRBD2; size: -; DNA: TGTGCCAGCCACACGGGAGGCGAGCAGTACTTC; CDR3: CASHTGGEQYF
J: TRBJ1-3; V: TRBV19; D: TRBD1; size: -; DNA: TGTGCCAGTAGTATGCGAACAGGGGGAAATCGAAACACCATATATTTT; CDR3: CASSMRTGGNRNTIYF
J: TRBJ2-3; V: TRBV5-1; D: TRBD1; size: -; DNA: TGCGCCAGCAGCCCCGGGACAGGGTCAGATACGCAGTATTTT; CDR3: CASSPGTGSDTQYF
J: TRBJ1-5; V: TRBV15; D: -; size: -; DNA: TGTGCCACCAGCACCCGGACAAGCAATCAGCCCCAGCATTTT; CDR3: CATSTRTSNQPQHF
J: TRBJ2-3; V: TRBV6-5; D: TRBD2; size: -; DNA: TGTGCCAGCAAAAATAGCGGGACAAGAGATACGCAGTATTTT; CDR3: CASKNSGTRDTQYF
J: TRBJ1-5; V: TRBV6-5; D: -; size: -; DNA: TGTGCCAGCACCGGCATCTACAGCAGTAATCAGCCCCAGCATTTT; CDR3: CASTGIYSSNQPQHF
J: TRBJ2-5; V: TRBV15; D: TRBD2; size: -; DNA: TGTGCCACCAGCAGAGACAGTCTAGCGGGAGGAGAAGAGACCCAGTACTTC; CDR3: CATSRDSLAGGEETQYF
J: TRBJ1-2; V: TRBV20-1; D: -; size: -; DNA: TGCAGTGCTAGTGTACCTGACAGGAAGAACTATGGCTACACCTTC; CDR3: CSASVPDRKNYGYTF
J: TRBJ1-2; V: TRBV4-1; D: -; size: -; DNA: TGCGCCAGCAGCCAAGAAGGCTCCCTCGGGGGCTACACCTTC; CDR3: CASSQEGSLGGYTF